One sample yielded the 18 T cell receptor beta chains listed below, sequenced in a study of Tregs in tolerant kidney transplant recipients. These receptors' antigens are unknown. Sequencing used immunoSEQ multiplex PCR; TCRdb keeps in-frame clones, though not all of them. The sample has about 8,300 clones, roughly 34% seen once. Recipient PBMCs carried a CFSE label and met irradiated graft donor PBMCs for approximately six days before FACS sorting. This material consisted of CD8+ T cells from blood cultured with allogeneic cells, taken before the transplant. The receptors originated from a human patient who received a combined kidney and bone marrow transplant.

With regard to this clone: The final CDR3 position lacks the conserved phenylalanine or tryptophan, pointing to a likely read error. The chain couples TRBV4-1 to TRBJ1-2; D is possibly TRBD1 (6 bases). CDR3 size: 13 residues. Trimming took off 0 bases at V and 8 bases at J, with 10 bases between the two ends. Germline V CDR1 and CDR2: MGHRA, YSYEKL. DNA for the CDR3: TGCGCCAGCAGCCAAGACAGGGGTGGCGGCTACACCTCC. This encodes CASSQDRGGGYTS.

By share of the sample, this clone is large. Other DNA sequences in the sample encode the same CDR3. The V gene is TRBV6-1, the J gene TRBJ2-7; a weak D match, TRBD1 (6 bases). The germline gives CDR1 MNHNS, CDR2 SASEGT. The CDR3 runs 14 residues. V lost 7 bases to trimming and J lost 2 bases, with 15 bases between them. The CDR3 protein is CASNVRGTAYEQYF. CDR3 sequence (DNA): TGTGCCAGCAATGTAAGGGGGACGGCCTACGAGCAGTACTTC.

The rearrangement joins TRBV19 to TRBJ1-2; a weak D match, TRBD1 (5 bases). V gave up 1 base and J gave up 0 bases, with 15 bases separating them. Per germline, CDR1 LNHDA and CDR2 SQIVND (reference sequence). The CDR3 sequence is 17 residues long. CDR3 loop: CASSIALRQRTNYGYTF. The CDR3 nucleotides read TGTGCCAGTAGTATAGCCCTACGACAGAGGACTAACTATGGCTACACCTTC.

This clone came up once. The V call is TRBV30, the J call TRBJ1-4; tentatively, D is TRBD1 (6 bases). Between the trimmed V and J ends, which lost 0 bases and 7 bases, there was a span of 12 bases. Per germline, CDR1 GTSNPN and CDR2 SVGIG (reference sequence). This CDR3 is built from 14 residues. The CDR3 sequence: CAWSVGGFREKLFF. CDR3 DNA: TGTGCCTGGAGTGTAGGGGGATTTCGTGAAAAACTGTTTTTT.

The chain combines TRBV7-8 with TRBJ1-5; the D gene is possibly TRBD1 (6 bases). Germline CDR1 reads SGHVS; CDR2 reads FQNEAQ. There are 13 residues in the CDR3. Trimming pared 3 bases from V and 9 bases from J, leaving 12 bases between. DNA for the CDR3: TGTGCCAGCAGCTTGGGGGCCCTCTCGCCCCAGCATTTT. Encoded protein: CASSLGALSPQHF.

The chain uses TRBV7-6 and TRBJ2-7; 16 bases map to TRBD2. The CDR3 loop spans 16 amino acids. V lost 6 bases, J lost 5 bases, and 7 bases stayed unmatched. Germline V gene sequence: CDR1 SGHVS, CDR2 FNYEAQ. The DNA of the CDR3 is TGTGCCAGCAGTTCTGGGACTAGCGGGGGGGAGAACGAGCAGTACTTC. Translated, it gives CASSSGTSGGENEQYF. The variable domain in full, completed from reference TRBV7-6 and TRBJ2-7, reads GAGVSQSPRYKVTKRGQDVALRCDPISGHVSLYWYRQALGQGPEFLTYFNYEAQQDKSGLPNDRFSAERPEGSISTLTIQRTEQRDSAMYRCASSSGTSGGENEQYFGPGTRLTVT.

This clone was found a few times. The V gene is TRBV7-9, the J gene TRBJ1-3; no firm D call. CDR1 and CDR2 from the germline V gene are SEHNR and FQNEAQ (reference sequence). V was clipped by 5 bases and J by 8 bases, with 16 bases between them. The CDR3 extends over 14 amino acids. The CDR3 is CASSPRGGPDTIYF. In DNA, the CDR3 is TGTGCCAGCAGCCCCCGTGGAGGCCCGGACACCATATATTTT.

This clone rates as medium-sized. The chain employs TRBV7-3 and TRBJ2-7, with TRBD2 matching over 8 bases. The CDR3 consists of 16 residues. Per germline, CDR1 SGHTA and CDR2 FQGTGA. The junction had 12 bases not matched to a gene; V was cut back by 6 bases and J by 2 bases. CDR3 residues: CASSLGAGVETYEQYF. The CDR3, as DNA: TGTGCCAGCAGTTTAGGAGCGGGAGTTGAAACCTACGAGCAGTACTTC.

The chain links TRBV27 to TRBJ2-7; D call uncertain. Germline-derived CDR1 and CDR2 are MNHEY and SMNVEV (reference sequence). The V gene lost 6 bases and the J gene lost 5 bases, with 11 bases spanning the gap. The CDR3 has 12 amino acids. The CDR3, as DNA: TGTGCCAGCAGGACGGCGGCTAACGAGCAGTACTTC. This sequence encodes CASRTAANEQYF.

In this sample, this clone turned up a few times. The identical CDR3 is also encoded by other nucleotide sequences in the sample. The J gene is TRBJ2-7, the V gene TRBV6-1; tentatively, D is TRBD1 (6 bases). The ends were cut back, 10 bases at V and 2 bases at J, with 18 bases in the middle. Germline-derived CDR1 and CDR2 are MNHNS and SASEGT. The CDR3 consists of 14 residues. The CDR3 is CAINIRGTAYEQYF. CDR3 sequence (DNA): TGTGCCATCAATATAAGGGGGACGGCCTACGAGCAGTACTTC.

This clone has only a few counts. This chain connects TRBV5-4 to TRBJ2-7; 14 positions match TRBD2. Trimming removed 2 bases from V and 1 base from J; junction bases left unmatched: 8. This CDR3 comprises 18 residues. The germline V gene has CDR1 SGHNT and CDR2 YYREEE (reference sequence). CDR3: CASSFGLAGGLLSYEQYF. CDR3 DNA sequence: TGTGCCAGCAGCTTCGGACTAGCGGGAGGACTCCTTTCCTACGAGCAGTACTTC.

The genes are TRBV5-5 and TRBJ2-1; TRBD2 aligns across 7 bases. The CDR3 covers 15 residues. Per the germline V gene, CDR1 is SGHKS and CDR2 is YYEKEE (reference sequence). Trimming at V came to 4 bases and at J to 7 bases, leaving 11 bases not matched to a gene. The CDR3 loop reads CASSRGPGGGNEQFF. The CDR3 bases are TGTGCCAGCAGCCGTGGCCCGGGAGGAGGGAATGAGCAGTTCTTC.

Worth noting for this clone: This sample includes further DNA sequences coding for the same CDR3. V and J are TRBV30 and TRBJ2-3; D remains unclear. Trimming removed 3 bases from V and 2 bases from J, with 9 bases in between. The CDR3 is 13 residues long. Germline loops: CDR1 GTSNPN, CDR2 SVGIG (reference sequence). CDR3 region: CAWSQLYTDTQYF. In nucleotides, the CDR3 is TGTGCCTGGAGCCAACTTTACACAGATACGCAGTATTTT.

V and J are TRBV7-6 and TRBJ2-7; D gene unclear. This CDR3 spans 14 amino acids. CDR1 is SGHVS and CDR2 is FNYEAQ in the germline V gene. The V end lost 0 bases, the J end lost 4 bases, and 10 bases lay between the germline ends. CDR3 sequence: CASSLAEERYEQYF. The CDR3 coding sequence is TGTGCCAGCAGCTTAGCAGAGGAGCGTTACGAGCAGTACTTC.

The CDR3 sequence: CASSYLQDYGYTF. The CDR3, as DNA: TGTGCCAGCAGTTACTTACAGGACTATGGCTACACCTTC. This chain uses TRBV6-5 with TRBJ1-2; possible D gene TRBD1, 5 bases. The CDR3 has 13 amino acids. CDR1 and CDR2 from the germline V gene are MNHEY and SVGAGI. V dropped 1 base and J dropped 3 bases, with 6 bases sitting between them.

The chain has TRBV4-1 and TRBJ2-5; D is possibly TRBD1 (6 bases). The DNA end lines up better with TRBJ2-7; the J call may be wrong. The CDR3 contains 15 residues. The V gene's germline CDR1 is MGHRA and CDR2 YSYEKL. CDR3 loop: CASSQVKGQHYEQYF. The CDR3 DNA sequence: TGCGCCAGCAGCCAAGTTAAAGGACAGCACTACGAGCAGTACTTC.

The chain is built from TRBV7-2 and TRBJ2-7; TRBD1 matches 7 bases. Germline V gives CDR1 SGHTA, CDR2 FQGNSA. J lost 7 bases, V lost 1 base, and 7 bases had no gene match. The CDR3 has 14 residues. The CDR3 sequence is CASSLGDSLPEQYF. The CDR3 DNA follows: TGTGCCAGCAGCTTAGGGGACAGCCTACCAGAGCAGTACTTC. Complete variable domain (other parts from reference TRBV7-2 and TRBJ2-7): GAGVSQSPSNKVTEKGKDVELRCDPISGHTALYWYRQSLGQGLEFLIYFQGNSAPDKSGLPSDRFSAERTGGSVSTLTIQRTQQEDSAVYLCASSLGDSLPEQYFGPGTRLTVT.

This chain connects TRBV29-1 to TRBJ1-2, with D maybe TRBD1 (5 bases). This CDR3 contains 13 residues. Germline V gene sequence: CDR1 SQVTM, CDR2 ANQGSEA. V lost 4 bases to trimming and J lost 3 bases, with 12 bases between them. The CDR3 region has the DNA TGCAGCGTTGCTCCTGCGGGGGACTATGGCTACACCTTC. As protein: CSVAPAGDYGYTF.